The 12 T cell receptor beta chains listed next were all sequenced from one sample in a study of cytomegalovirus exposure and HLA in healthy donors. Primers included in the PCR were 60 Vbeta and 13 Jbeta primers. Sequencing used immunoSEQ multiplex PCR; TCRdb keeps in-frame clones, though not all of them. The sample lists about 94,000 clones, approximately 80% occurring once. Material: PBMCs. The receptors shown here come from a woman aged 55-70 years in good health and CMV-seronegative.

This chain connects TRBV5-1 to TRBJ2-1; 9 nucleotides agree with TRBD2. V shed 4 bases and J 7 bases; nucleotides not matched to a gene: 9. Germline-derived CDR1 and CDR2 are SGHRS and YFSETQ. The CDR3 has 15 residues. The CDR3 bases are TGCGCCAGCAGCAGAAGGCTAGCGGGGAGGAATGAGCAGTTCTTC. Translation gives CASSRRLAGRNEQFF.

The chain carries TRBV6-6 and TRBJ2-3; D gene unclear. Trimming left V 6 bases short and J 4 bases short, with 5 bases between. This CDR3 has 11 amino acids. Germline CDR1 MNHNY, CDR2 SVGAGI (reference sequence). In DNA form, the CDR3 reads TGTGCCAGCAGCAGTTCAGATACGCAGTATTTT. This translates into CASSSSDTQYF.

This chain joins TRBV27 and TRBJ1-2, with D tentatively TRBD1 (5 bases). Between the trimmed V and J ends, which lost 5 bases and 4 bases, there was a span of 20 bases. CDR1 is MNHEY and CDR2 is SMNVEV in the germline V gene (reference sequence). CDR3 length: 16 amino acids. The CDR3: CASSPSQGTLSYGYTF. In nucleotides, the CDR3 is TGTGCCAGCAGTCCCTCTCAGGGAACTTTGTCCTATGGCTACACCTTC.

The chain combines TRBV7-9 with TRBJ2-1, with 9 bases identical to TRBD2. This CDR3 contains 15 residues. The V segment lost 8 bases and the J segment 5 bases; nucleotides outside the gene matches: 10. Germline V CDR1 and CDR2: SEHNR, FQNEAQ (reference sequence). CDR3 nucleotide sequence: TGTGCCAGCGGGCGAGCGGGAGGATTCGACAATGAGCAGTTCTTC. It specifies CASGRAGGFDNEQFF.

CDR3 nucleotides: TGCAGCGTTGAAGGGAACTGGAACCACGACTCCTACTACGAGCAGTACTTC. Its protein product is CSVEGNWNHDSYYEQYF. V usage is TRBV29-1 and J usage is TRBJ2-7; unclear D gene. The CDR3 loop spans 17 amino acids. Trimming left V 1 base short and J 3 bases short, with 22 bases between. Germline V CDR1 and CDR2: SQVTM, ANQGSEA.

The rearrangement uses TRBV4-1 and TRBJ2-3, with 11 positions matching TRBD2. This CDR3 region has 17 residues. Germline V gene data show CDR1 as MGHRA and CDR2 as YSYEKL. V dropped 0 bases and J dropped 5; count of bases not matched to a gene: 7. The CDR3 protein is CASSQEASGGFQDTQYF. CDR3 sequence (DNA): TGCGCCAGCAGCCAAGAGGCTAGCGGGGGGTTCCAAGATACGCAGTATTTT.

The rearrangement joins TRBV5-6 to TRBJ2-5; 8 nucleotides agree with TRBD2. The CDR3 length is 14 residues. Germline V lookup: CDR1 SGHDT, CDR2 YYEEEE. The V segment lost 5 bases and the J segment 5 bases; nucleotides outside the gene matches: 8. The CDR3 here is CASRPGGGDETQYF. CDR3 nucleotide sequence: TGTGCCAGCAGACCCGGGGGGGGCGATGAGACCCAGTACTTC.

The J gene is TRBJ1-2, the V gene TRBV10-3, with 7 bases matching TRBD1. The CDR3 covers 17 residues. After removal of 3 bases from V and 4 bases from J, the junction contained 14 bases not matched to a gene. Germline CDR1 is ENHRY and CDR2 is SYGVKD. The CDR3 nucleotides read TGTGCCATCAGTGACCACTCGACAGGCAGGGGGACCTATGGCTACACCTTC. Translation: CAISDHSTGRGTYGYTF.

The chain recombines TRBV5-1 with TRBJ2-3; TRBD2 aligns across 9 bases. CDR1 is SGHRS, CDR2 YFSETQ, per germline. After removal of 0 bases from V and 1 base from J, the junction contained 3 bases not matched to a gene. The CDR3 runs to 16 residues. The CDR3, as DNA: TGCGCCAGCAGCTTGGCCCCTAGCGGGGGCACAGATACGCAGTATTTT. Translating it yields CASSLAPSGGTDTQYF.

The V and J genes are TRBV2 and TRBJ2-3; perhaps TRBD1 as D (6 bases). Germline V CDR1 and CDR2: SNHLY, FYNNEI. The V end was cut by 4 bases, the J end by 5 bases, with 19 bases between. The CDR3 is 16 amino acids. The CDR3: CASSVQGSGVVDTQYF. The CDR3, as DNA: TGTGCCAGCAGTGTCCAGGGGTCCGGGGTTGTAGATACGCAGTATTTT.

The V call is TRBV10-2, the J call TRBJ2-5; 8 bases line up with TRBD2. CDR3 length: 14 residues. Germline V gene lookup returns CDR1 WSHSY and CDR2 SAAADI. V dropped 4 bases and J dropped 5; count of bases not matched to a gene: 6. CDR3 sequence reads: CASSVGTRVETQYF. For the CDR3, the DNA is TGCGCCAGCAGTGTGGGGACTAGGGTGGAGACCCAGTACTTC.

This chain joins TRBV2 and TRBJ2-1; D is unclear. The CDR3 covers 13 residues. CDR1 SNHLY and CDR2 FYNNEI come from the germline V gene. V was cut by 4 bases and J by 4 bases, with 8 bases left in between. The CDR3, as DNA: TGTGCCAGCAGTGTCAACACATACAATGAGCAGTTCTTC. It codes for CASSVNTYNEQFF.